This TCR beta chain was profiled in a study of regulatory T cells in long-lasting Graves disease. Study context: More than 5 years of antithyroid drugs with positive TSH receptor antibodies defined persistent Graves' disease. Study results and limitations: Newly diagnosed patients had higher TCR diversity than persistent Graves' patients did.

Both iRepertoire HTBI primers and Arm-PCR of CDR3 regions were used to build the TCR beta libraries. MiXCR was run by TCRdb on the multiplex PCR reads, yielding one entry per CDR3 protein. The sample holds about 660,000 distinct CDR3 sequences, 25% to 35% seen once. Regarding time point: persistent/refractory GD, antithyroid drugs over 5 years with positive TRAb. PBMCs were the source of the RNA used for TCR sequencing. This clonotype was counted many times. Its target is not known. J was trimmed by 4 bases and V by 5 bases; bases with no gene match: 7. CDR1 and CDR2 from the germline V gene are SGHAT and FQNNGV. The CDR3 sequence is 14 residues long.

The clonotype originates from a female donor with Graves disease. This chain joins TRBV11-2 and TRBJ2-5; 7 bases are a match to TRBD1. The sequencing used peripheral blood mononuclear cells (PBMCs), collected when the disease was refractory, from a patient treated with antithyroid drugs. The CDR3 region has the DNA TGTGCCAGCAGCGTCAACAGGGGTGGAGAGACCCAGTACTTC. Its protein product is CASSVNRGGETQYF.